These 25 T cell receptor beta chains were sequenced from one sample in a study of regulatory T cells in long-lasting Graves disease. The TCR beta library used iRepertoire HTBI primers with Arm-PCR amplification of CDR3. TCRdb passed the multiplex PCR reads through MiXCR, listing each CDR3 protein once. The data contain 500,000 to 700,000 distinct CDR3 sequences, around 17% of them singletons. Sample time point: newly diagnosed GD, antithyroid drugs for less than 3 months. Extracted RNA from PBMCs served as the source of the TCR library. The sample was also reused in another study, on T cells in Graves' hyperthyroidism and ophthalmopathy.

The sample was peripheral blood mononuclear cells (PBMCs), taken at new diagnosis, from a patient treated with antithyroid drugs. All receptors derive from a woman in her twenties or thirties with Graves disease.

The chain uses TRBV29-1 and TRBJ2-3; 8 positions agree with TRBD1. Germline V gene data show CDR1 as SQVTM and CDR2 as ANQGSEA. The CDR3 runs to 14 residues. Losses at the gene ends were 1 base for V and 0 bases for J; bases not matched to a gene: 0. Here the CDR3 DNA reads TGCAGCGTTGAAGGGACAGGGAGCACAGATACGCAGTATTTT. This sequence encodes CSVEGTGSTDTQYF.

This clonotype was observed many times. The rearrangement links TRBV2 to TRBJ1-2; TRBD1 matches 10 bases. V gave up 4 bases and J gave up 7 bases; unmatched junction bases: 9. There are 15 residues in the CDR3. Germline V gene sequence: CDR1 SNHLY, CDR2 FYNNEI. The CDR3 nucleotides read TGTGCCAGCAGTGGACCCGGGACAGGGGAATCTGGCTACACCTTC. It is translated as CASSGPGTGESGYTF.

The table lists this clonotype with many counts. This chain connects TRBV12-3 or TRBV12-4 to TRBJ2-7; 7 bases agree with TRBD1. This CDR3 has 14 residues. The junction had 12 bases not matched to a gene; V was cut back by 6 bases and J by 7 bases. In nucleotides, the CDR3 is TGTGCCAGCAGCAAAAGCGACAGGGTAGGAGAGCAGTACTTC. This translates into CASSKSDRVGEQYF.

This clonotype has more than one count but fewer than ten. In DNA, the CDR3 is TGCAGTGCTAGATTGGCAGATCCTAACTATGGCTACACCTTC. Translating gives CSARLADPNYGYTF. The V call is TRBV20-1, the J call TRBJ1-2; D is ambiguous. V lost 2 bases and J lost 0, with 10 bases in between. The CDR3 consists of 14 residues. Germline V lookup: CDR1 DFQATT, CDR2 SNEGSKA (reference sequence).

This clonotype was recorded many times. The chain links TRBV27 to TRBJ2-1; 9 bases agree with TRBD2. The length of the CDR3 is 15 residues. Per germline, CDR1 MNHEY and CDR2 SMNVEV (reference sequence). V was pared by 2 bases and J by 8 bases, with 7 bases of the junction left unmatched. The DNA for the CDR3 is TGTGCCAGCAGTTTAAGGAGGACTAGCGTGGATGAGCAGTTCTTC. It translates to CASSLRRTSVDEQFF.

This clonotype was counted many times. The chain joins TRBV7-2 to TRBJ1-6; D possibly corresponds to TRBD1 (5 bases). Trimming took 2 bases from V and 9 from J, leaving 23 bases between them. In germline, CDR1 is SGHTA, CDR2 FQGNSA. The CDR3 contains 18 residues. The CDR3 region is CASSLMAPLQVLRSPLHF. The CDR3 region has the DNA TGTGCCAGCAGCTTAATGGCCCCCCTACAGGTCTTGCGTTCACCCCTCCACTTT.

This clonotype has just a few counts. The J gene is TRBJ1-5, the V gene TRBV27; 8 bases are a match to TRBD1. V shed 9 bases, J shed 3 bases, and the junction held 13 bases outside the gene matches. The CDR3 covers 16 residues. Per germline, CDR1 MNHEY and CDR2 SMNVEV (reference sequence). The CDR3 DNA reads as TGTGCCAGTTCCCCCCGGACAGGGATGAACAATCAGCCCCAGCATTTT. Protein: CASSPRTGMNNQPQHF.

This rearrangement joins TRBV3-1 to TRBJ1-4; D may be TRBD1 (6 bases). The CDR3 totals 20 residues. Germline-derived CDR1 and CDR2 are LGHDT and YNNKEL (reference sequence). V lost 4 bases to trimming and J lost 4 bases, with 28 bases between them. The CDR3 DNA reads as TGTGCCAGCAGCCTCTCCCTGAACAGGGTGTTGGAGGTCGATAATGAAAAACTGTTTTTT. The encoded protein is CASSLSLNRVLEVDNEKLFF.

The V and J genes are TRBV19 and TRBJ2-1; 9 nucleotides agree with TRBD1. V lost 3 bases and J lost 4; bases outside the gene matches: 10. Per the germline V gene, CDR1 is LNHDA and CDR2 is SQIVND (reference sequence). The CDR3 sequence is 17 residues long. CDR3 residues: CASSIWPGQGRYNEQFF. DNA of the CDR3: TGTGCCAGTAGTATCTGGCCCGGACAGGGGCGTTACAATGAGCAGTTCTTC. Full variable domain (rest looked up from reference TRBV19 and TRBJ2-1): DGGITQSPKYLFRKEGQNVTLSCEQNLNHDAMYWYRQDPGQGLRLIYYSQIVNDFQKGDIAEGYSVSREKKESFPLTVTSAQKNPTAFYLCASSIWPGQGRYNEQFFGPGTRLTVL.

The chain employs TRBV13 and TRBJ2-1, with TRBD2 identical over 8 bases. Losses at the gene ends were 10 bases for V and 2 bases for J; bases not matched to a gene: 7. CDR1 and CDR2 from the germline V gene are PRHDT and FYEKMQ (reference sequence). The CDR3 contains 14 residues. CDR3 coding DNA: TGTGCCACCAGAAAAGCGGGGGCCTACAATGAGCAGTTCTTC. This gives the protein CATRKAGAYNEQFF.

This clonotype was recorded at least ten times. The gene calls are TRBV12-3 or TRBV12-4 and TRBJ2-7; the D gene could be TRBD1 or TRBD2 (5 bases each). V lost 6 bases and J 2 bases, leaving 11 bases between the germline ends. The CDR3 runs 13 residues. CDR3 DNA sequence: TGTGCCAGCAGACGGGACGGGCCCTACGAGCAGTACTTC. The encoded protein is CASRRDGPYEQYF.

A few counts support this clonotype. This chain joins TRBV7-2 and TRBJ1-5, with D unresolved. From germline, CDR1 is SGHTA and CDR2 FQGNSA. The ends were cut back, 1 base at V and 1 base at J, with 11 bases in the middle. This CDR3 contains 16 residues. CDR3 bases: TGTGCCAGCAGCTTAGAGGCAGTGATGAGCAATCAGCCCCAGCATTTT. The encoded protein is CASSLEAVMSNQPQHF.

This chain joins TRBV6-2 or TRBV6-3 and TRBJ1-6, with no clear D. Germline V CDR1 and CDR2: MNHEY, SVGEGT. This CDR3 comprises 13 residues. Trimming cost V 4 bases and J 8 bases, with 9 bases left between them. The CDR3: CASSLLEYSPLHF. The CDR3 DNA is TGTGCCAGCAGTTTACTCGAATATTCACCCCTCCACTTT.

The chain is built from TRBV6-5 and TRBJ2-6; D unclear. Between the trimmed V and J ends, which lost 2 bases and 2 bases, there was a span of 10 bases. This CDR3 contains 16 residues. Germline V gene sequence: CDR1 MNHEY, CDR2 SVGAGI. DNA for the CDR3: TGTGCCAGCAGTTACCCGACCGGTCCTGGGGCCAACGTCCTGACTTTC. Translated: CASSYPTGPGANVLTF.

The V and J genes are TRBV28 and TRBJ2-5; TRBD2 matches 9 bases. V trimming: 2 bases; J trimming: 7 bases; junction bases outside the gene matches: 11. This CDR3 is 16 amino acids long. Germline assignment: CDR1 MDHEN and CDR2 SYDVKM. CDR3 DNA sequence: TGTGCCAGCAGTTTAGGGGGCGGGAGGGGGCTCGGGACCCAGTACTTC. It specifies CASSLGGGRGLGTQYF.

Turning to this clonotype: It may be a read error: a sequence one base away is much more abundant. The CDR3 sequence is CASSKGQINKKLFF. The CDR3 nucleotides read TGTGCCAGCAGCAAGGGACAAATTAATAAAAAACTGTTTTTT. The rearrangement joins TRBV12-3 or TRBV12-4 to TRBJ1-4, with D tentatively TRBD1 (6 bases). This CDR3 has 14 residues.

This clonotype was detected ten times or more. The rearrangement uses TRBV7-3 and TRBJ2-1, with 9 bases fitting TRBD2. Trimming at V came to 0 bases and at J to 9 bases, leaving 3 bases not matched to a gene. The germline gives CDR1 SGHTA, CDR2 FQGTGA. The CDR3 spans 14 residues. This CDR3 reads CASSLTGLASEQFF. In DNA form, the CDR3 reads TGTGCCAGCAGCTTAACGGGACTAGCTAGTGAGCAGTTCTTC.

This clonotype was counted many times. This sequence joins TRBV12-3 or TRBV12-4 and TRBJ2-1, with TRBD2 identical over 10 bases. The J segment lost 4 bases and the V segment lost 5 bases, leaving 5 bases of the junction unmatched. The CDR3 is made up of 15 amino acids. The CDR3 DNA follows: TGTGCCAGCAGTGAAAGGACTAGCGGATACAATGAGCAGTTCTTC. Its translation is CASSERTSGYNEQFF.

This clonotype was recorded at least ten times. The chain carries TRBV2 and TRBJ2-1; possible D gene TRBD2, 6 bases. Between the trimmed V and J ends, which lost 3 bases and 4 bases, there was a span of 13 bases. The CDR3 consists of 15 residues. Germline CDR1 SNHLY, CDR2 FYNNEI. The CDR3 DNA reads as TGTGCCAGCAGTGAGCGGGGCCAAGCTTACAATGAGCAGTTCTTC. Its protein is CASSERGQAYNEQFF.

Ten or more counts support this clonotype. The genes are TRBV2 and TRBJ2-1; 8 bases map to TRBD2. The CDR3 covers 17 residues. Trimming took 0 bases from V and 6 from J; bases not matched to a gene: 10. Germline CDR1 SNHLY, CDR2 FYNNEI. The CDR3 loop reads CASSEAGVAGRGNEQFF. The CDR3 bases are TGTGCCAGCAGTGAAGCAGGGGTAGCGGGAAGGGGCAATGAGCAGTTCTTC.

This rearrangement joins TRBV27 to TRBJ1-5; tentative D call: TRBD1 (5 bases). Deletions cut 5 bases from V and 3 bases from J, with 11 bases between. CDR3 length: 14 amino acids. The V gene's germline CDR1 is MNHEY and CDR2 SMNVEV (reference sequence). The CDR3 here is CASSTGAYNQPQHF. The CDR3 DNA is TGTGCCAGCAGTACCGGGGCGTACAATCAGCCCCAGCATTTT.

This clonotype occurred a few times. The chain recombines TRBV6-2 or TRBV6-3 with TRBJ2-1, with D possibly matching TRBD2 (5 bases). With 7 bases removed from V and 7 bases from J, the gap between germline ends came to 20 bases. Per the germline V gene, CDR1 is MNHEY and CDR2 is SVGEGT. This CDR3 is built from 15 residues. The CDR3 nucleotides are TGTGCCAGCACTAGAGGGCATCAAACTCGGAATGAGCAGTTCTTC. Protein product: CASTRGHQTRNEQFF.

The gene calls are TRBV18 and TRBJ2-7, with D tentatively TRBD1 (5 bases). The germline V and J ends were trimmed by 3 bases and 4 bases, with 19 bases remaining between them. CDR3 length: 16 residues. Germline V gives CDR1 KGHSH, CDR2 LQKENI. The CDR3 DNA reads as TGTGCCAGCTCACCCCCTAAGACCTACTCAGGGTACGAGCAGTACTTC. Residues: CASSPPKTYSGYEQYF.

The table lists this clonotype with a few counts. This chain links TRBV7-2 with TRBJ2-4; TRBD2 matches 7 bases. Losses at the gene ends were 4 bases for V and 4 bases for J; bases not matched to a gene: 13. Germline V lookup: CDR1 SGHTA, CDR2 FQGNSA. This CDR3 has 17 amino acids. CDR3 coding DNA: TGTGCCAGCAGCTCTCCGGGAGGACGAGCCCTAAAAAACATTCAGTACTTC. As protein: CASSSPGGRALKNIQYF. The full variable domain, with the rest looked up from reference TRBV7-2 and TRBJ2-4, is GAGVSQSPSNKVTEKGKDVELRCDPISGHTALYWYRQSLGQGLEFLIYFQGNSAPDKSGLPSDRFSAERTGGSVSTLTIQRTQQEDSAVYLCASSSPGGRALKNIQYFGAGTRLSVL.

J is TRBJ2-1 and V is TRBV7-3; 7 bases are shared with TRBD2. This CDR3 has 15 amino acids. CDR1 is SGHTA, CDR2 FQGTGA, per germline. V shed 5 bases and J 3 bases; nucleotides not matched to a gene: 7. The CDR3 protein is CASSPSGNLYNEQFF. DNA for the CDR3: TGTGCCAGCAGCCCAAGCGGGAACCTCTACAATGAGCAGTTCTTC. Variable domain in full (rest from reference TRBV7-3 and TRBJ2-1): GAGVSQTPSNKVTEKGKYVELRCDPISGHTALYWYRQSLGQGPEFLIYFQGTGAADDSGLPNDRFFAVRPEGSVSTLKIQRTERGDSAVYLCASSPSGNLYNEQFFGPGTRLTVL.